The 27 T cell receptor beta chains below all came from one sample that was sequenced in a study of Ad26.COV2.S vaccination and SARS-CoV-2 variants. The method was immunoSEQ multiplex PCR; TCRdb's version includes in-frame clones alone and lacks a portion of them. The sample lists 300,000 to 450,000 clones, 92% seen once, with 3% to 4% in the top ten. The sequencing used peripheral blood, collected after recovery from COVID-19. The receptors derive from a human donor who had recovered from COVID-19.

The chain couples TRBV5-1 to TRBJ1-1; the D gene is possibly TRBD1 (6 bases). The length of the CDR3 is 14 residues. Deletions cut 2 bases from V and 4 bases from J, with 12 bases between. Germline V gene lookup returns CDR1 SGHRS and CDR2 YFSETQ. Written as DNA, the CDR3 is TGCGCCAGCAGCTTCACAGGGTTGCGCACTGAAGCTTTCTTT. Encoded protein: CASSFTGLRTEAFF.

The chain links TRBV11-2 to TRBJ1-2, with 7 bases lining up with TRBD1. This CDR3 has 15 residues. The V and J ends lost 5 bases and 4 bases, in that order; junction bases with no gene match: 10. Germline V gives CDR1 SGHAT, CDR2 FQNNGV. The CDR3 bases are TGTGCCAGCAGCACACAACAGGGGCAAAGCTATGGCTACACCTTC. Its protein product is CASSTQQGQSYGYTF.

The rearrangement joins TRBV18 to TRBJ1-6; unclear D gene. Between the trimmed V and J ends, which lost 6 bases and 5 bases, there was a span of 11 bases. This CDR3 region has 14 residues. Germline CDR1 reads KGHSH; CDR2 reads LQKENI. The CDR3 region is CASSSTSHNSPLHF. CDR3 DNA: TGTGCCAGCTCGTCCACATCTCATAATTCACCCCTCCACTTT. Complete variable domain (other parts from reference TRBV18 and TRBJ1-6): NAGVMQNPRHLVRRRGQEARLRCSPMKGHSHVYWYRQLPEEGLKFMVYLQKENIIDESGMPKERFSAEFPKEGPSILRIQQVVRGDSAAYFCASSSTSHNSPLHFGNGTRLTVT.

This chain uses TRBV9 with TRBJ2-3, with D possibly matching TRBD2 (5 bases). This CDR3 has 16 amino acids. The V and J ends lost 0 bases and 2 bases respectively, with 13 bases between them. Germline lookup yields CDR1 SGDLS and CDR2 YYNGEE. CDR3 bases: TGTGCCAGCAGCGTAGACGGGAAGGGTAACACAGATACGCAGTATTTT. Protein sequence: CASSVDGKGNTDTQYF.

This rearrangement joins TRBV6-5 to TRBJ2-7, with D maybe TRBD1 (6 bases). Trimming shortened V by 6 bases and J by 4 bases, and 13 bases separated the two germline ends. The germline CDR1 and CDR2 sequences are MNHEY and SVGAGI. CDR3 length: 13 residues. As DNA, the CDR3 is TGTGCCAGCAGCCCCGGGACAAAGTACGAGCAGTACTTC. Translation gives CASSPGTKYEQYF.

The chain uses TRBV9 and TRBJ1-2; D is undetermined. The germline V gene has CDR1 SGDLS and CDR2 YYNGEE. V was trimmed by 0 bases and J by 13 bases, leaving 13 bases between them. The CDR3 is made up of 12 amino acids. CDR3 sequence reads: CASSVVSGLATF. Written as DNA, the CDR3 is TGTGCCAGCAGCGTAGTGTCCGGTCTCGCCACCTTC.

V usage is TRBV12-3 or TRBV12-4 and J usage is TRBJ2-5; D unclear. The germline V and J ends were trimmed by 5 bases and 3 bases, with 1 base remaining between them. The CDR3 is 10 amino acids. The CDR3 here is CASSEETQYF. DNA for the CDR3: TGTGCCAGCAGTGAAGAGACCCAGTACTTC.

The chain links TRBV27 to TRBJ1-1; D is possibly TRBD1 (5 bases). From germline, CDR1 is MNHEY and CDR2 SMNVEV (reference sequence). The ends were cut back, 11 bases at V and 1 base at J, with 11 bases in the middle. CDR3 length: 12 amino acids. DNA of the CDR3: TGTGCCCTACCCGGGGGGAACACTGAAGCTTTCTTT. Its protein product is CALPGGNTEAFF.

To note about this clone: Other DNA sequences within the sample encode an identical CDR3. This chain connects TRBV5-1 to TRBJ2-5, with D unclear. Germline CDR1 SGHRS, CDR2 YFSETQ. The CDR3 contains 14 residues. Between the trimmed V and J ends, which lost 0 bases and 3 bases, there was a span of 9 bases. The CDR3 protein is CASSLVGYEETQYF. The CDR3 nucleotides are TGCGCCAGCAGCTTGGTGGGGTATGAAGAGACCCAGTACTTC.

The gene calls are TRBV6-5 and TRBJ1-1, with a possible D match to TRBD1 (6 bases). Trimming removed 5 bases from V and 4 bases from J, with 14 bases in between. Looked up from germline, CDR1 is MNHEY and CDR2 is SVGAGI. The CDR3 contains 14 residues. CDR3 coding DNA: TGTGCCAGCAGTCAACAGGGAGGGAGCACTGAAGCTTTCTTT. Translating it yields CASSQQGGSTEAFF.

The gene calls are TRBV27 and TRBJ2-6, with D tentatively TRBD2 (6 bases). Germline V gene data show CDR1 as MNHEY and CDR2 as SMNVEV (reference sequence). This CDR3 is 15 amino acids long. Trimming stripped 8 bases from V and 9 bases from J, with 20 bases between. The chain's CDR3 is CASRSRREENNVLTF. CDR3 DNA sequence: TGTGCCAGCCGATCTCGCAGGGAGGAGAACAACGTCCTGACTTTC.

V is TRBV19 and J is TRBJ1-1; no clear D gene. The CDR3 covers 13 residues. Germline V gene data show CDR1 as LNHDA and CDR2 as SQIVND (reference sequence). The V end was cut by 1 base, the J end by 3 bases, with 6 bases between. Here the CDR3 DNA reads TGTGCCAGTAGTATAGGTGGCCACACTGAAGCTTTCTTT. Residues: CASSIGGHTEAFF.

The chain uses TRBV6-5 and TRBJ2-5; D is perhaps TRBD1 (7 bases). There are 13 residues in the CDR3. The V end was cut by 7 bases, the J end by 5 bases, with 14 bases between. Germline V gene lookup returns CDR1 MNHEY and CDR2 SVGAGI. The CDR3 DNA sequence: TGTGCCAGCACCTCCAGGGGGAGGGAGACCCAGTACTTC. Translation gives CASTSRGRETQYF.

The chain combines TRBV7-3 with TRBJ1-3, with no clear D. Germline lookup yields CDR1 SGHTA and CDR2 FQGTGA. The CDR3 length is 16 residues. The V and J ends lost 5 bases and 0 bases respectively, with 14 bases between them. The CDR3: CASSLTPGNSGNTIYF. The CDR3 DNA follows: TGTGCCAGCAGCCTCACTCCCGGAAACTCTGGAAACACCATATATTTT.

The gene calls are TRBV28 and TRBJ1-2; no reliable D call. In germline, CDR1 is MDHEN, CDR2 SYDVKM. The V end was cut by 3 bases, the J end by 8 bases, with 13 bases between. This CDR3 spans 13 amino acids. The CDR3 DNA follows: TGTGCCAGCAGTTTCGGAGAACCCAGGGGCTACACCTTC. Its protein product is CASSFGEPRGYTF.

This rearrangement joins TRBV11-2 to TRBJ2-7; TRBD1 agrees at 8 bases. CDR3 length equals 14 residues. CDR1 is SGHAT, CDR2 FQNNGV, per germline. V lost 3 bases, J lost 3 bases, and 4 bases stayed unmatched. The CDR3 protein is CASSLGTGNYEQYF. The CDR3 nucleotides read TGTGCCAGCAGCTTGGGGACAGGTAACTACGAGCAGTACTTC.

CDR3 region: CASSEFGGVGTDTQYF. CDR3 in DNA: TGTGCCAGCAGTGAGTTTGGCGGGGTGGGTACAGATACGCAGTATTTT. The chain is built from TRBV2 and TRBJ2-3; tentative D call: TRBD2 (6 bases). From germline, CDR1 is SNHLY and CDR2 FYNNEI. V dropped 3 bases and J dropped 3 bases, with 16 bases sitting between them. The CDR3 is 16 residues long. Complete variable domain (other parts from reference TRBV2 and TRBJ2-3): EPEVTQTPSHQVTQMGQEVILRCVPISNHLYFYWYRQILGQKVEFLVSFYNNEISEKSEIFDDQFSVERPDGSNFTLKIRSTKLEDSAMYFCASSEFGGVGTDTQYFGPGTRLTVL.

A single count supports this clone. The CDR3 nucleotides read TGTGCCAGCAGCTCCCAGCCGGGGTCTGGAAACACCATATATTTT. This encodes CASSSQPGSGNTIYF. The chain uses TRBV11-2 and TRBJ1-3, with D unclear. V was pared by 4 bases and J by 1 base, with 11 bases between. The CDR3 loop spans 15 amino acids. Germline assignment: CDR1 SGHAT and CDR2 FQNNGV. Together with reference TRBV11-2 and TRBJ1-3, the CDR3 gives the full variable domain: EAGVAQSPRYKIIEKRQSVAFWCNPISGHATLYWYQQILGQGPKLLIQFQNNGVVDDSQLPKDRFSAERLKGVDSTLKIQPAKLEDSAVYLCASSSQPGSGNTIYFGEGSWLTVV.

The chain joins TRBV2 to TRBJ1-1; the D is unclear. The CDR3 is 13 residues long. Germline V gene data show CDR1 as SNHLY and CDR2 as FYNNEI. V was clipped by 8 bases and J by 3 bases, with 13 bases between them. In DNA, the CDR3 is TGTGCCAGCCAAGGGTGGCAAGACACTGAAGCTTTCTTT. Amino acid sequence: CASQGWQDTEAFF.

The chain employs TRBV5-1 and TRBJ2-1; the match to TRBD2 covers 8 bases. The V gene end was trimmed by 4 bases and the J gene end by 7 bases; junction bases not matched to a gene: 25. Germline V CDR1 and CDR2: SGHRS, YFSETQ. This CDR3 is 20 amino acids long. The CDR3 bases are TGCGCCAGCAGCATTGCGCCAAAACCCAACTTACGCGGGGGGTGGAATGAGCAGTTCTTC. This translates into CASSIAPKPNLRGGWNEQFF.

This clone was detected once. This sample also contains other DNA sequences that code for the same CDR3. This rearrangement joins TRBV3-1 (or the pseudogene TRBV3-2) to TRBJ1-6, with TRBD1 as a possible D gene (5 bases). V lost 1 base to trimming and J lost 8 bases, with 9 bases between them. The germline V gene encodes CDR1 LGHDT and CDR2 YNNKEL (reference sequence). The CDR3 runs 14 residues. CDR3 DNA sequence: TGTGCCAGCAGCCAAGGGGTGGGGGATTCACCCCTCCACTTT. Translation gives CASSQGVGDSPLHF.

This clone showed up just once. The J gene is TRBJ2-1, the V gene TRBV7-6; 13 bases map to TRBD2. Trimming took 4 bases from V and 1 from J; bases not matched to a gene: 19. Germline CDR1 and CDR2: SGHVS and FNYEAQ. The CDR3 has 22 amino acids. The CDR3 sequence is CASSSHSPRRTSGGRSYNEQFF. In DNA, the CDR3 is TGTGCCAGCAGCTCTCACTCTCCCAGGCGGACTAGCGGGGGACGTTCCTACAATGAGCAGTTCTTC.

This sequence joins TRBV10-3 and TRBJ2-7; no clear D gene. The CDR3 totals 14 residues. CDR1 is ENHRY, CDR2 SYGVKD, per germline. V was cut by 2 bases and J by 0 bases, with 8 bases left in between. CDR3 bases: TGTGCCATCAGTGAGGTGGAAATCTCCTACGAGCAGTACTTC. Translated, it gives CAISEVEISYEQYF.

The CDR3 bases are TGTGCCAGCAGCTCTGAGACCAGAGATACGCAGTATTTT. Translation: CASSSETRDTQYF. The J gene is TRBJ2-3, the V gene TRBV7-3; no clear D. Germline V gene data show CDR1 as SGHTA and CDR2 as FQGTGA. This CDR3 has 13 amino acids. Trimming removed 4 bases at V and 5 bases at J, with 10 bases between.

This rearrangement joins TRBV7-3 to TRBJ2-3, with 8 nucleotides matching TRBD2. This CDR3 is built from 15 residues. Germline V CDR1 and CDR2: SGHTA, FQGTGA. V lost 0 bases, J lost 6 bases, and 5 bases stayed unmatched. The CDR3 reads CASSLTAGGMDTQYF. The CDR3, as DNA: TGTGCCAGCAGCTTAACGGCGGGGGGCATGGATACGCAGTATTTT.

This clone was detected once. CDR3 protein: CASRGQATNTGELFF. Here the CDR3 DNA reads TGTGCCAGCAGAGGACAAGCAACGAACACCGGGGAGCTGTTTTTT. This chain uses TRBV6-6 with TRBJ2-2; maybe TRBD1 (5 bases). The V end was cut by 6 bases, the J end by 0 bases, with 11 bases between. The CDR3 sequence is 15 residues long. Germline values: CDR1 MNHNY, CDR2 SVGAGI (reference sequence).

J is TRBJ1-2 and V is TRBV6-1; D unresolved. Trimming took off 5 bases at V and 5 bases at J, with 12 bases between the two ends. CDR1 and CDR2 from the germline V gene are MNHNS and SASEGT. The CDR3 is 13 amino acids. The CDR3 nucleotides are TGTGCCAGCAGTCCGGACGGGATTTATGGCTACACCTTC. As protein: CASSPDGIYGYTF.